This T cell receptor beta chain came from a study of T and B cells in COVID-19 patients. In this sample, this clonotype is large. Its antigen remains unidentified. TRB rearrangements were amplified by multiplex PCR with BIOMED2 TRB-A/B primers. TCRdb recomputed calls from the multiplex PCR reads with MiXCR, one row per CDR3 protein. The sample records roughly 5,100 distinct CDR3 sequences, over 20% being singletons. This CDR3 has 15 amino acids. Germline CDR1 MNHEY, CDR2 SVGAGI. Trimming left V 5 bases short and J 7 bases short, with 18 bases between. General study points: Patients with COVID-19 reportedly showed strongly skewed T cell receptor beta variable and joining gene usage.

TRB was amplified from about 250-500 ng of blood genomic DNA. Material: blood. This receptor was identified in a human donor with active COVID-19. V usage is TRBV6-5 and J usage is TRBJ2-1; D unresolved. As DNA, the CDR3 is TGTGCCAGCAGTCCTTCGGGCGGTCTTAGGAATGAGCAGTTCTTC. It translates to CASSPSGGLRNEQFF.